These 21 T cell receptor beta chains originate from one sample sequenced in a study of cytomegalovirus exposure and HLA in healthy donors. The PCR ran on 60 Vbeta and 13 Jbeta primers. Measured with immunoSEQ multiplex PCR; TCRdb has only the in-frame clones, and not every one. The sample consists of about 140,000 clones, around two thirds of them appearing once. Sequenced: PBMCs. These receptors were obtained from a male donor in good health and CMV-seronegative.

This clone occurred a few times. A junction end diverges from the germline sequence, so it may reflect a read error. The chain carries TRBV30 and TRBJ2-3; 14 bases match TRBD2. Germline V gives CDR1 GTSNPN, CDR2 SVGIG (reference sequence). This CDR3 contains 15 residues. The CDR3 DNA sequence: TGTTCCTGGAGACTAGCGGGGGGGCAGACAGATACGCAGTATTTT. Translation: CSWRLAGGQTDTQYF.

This chain uses TRBV14 with TRBJ1-6; 7 bases agree with TRBD1. With V trimmed by 4 bases and J by 9 bases, 9 bases remained unmatched. The CDR3 sequence is 15 residues long. Germline CDR1 and CDR2: SGHDN and FVKESK. The CDR3 sequence is CASSLRQGLSSPLHF. The CDR3 bases are TGTGCCAGCAGCCTTCGACAGGGTTTGAGTTCACCCCTCCACTTT.

The chain carries TRBV15 and TRBJ1-2; 7 nucleotides agree with TRBD1. CDR3 length equals 18 residues. Unmatched junction bases numbered 19, after V lost 1 base and J lost 8 bases. The germline V gene encodes CDR1 LNHNV and CDR2 YYDKDF (reference sequence). The CDR3 protein is CATSRVPARDSLEIGYTF. CDR3 nucleotides: TGTGCCACCAGCAGAGTTCCTGCCCGGGACAGCCTAGAGATCGGCTACACCTTC. The full variable domain, its missing parts supplied by reference TRBV15 and TRBJ1-2, is DAMVIQNPRYQVTQFGKPVTLSCSQTLNHNVMYWYQQKSSQAPKLLFHYYDKDFNNEADTPDNFQSRRPNTSFCFLDIRSPGLGDTAMYLCATSRVPARDSLEIGYTFGSGTRLTVV.

There are a few counts of this clone. V usage is TRBV25-1 and J usage is TRBJ2-7, with D perhaps matching TRBD2 (5 bases). The CDR3 has 15 residues. The germline V gene has CDR1 MGHDK and CDR2 SYGVNS. V dropped 9 bases and J dropped 1 base, with 19 bases sitting between them. The CDR3 DNA reads TGTGCCAGTACGGACTGGCAATTCAAGTCCTACGAGCAGTACTTC. Translating gives CASTDWQFKSYEQYF.

The chain links TRBV27 to TRBJ2-2; 9 bases agree with TRBD1. The trim removed 6 bases at V and 1 base at J, leaving 6 bases unmatched. This CDR3 contains 16 residues. From germline, CDR1 is MNHEY and CDR2 SMNVEV (reference sequence). CDR3 sequence: CASSLVGQGNTGELFF. In DNA form, the CDR3 reads TGTGCCAGCAGCCTGGTGGGACAGGGGAACACCGGGGAGCTGTTTTTT.

The chain combines TRBV9 with TRBJ2-2; TRBD2 aligns across 11 bases. The CDR3 spans 16 residues. From germline, CDR1 is SGDLS and CDR2 YYNGEE. V gave up 3 bases and J gave up 5 bases; unmatched junction bases: 6. The CDR3: CASSDSGGVYTGELFF. In nucleotides, the CDR3 is TGTGCCAGCAGCGATAGCGGGGGGGTCTATACCGGGGAGCTGTTTTTT.

The rearrangement links TRBV7-2 to TRBJ1-5; maybe TRBD1 (5 bases). The CDR3 loop spans 14 amino acids. V was shortened by 1 base and J by 9 bases, with 13 bases between the two germline ends. Germline CDR1 is SGHTA and CDR2 is FQGNSA. CDR3 coding DNA: TGTGCCAGCAGCTTAGGGGCCGGGGGGGGGCCCCAGCATTTT. Translating gives CASSLGAGGGPQHF.

The chain carries TRBV25-1 and TRBJ1-2; no reliable D call. V lost 4 bases to trimming and J lost 7 bases, with 7 bases between them. This CDR3 region has 11 residues. Germline CDR1 is MGHDK and CDR2 is SYGVNS. CDR3 DNA: TGTGCCAGCAGTGGAGGGTCTGGCTACACCTTC. Amino acid sequence: CASSGGSGYTF.

The V gene is TRBV25-1, the J gene TRBJ1-2; D gene unclear. Per the germline V gene, CDR1 is MGHDK and CDR2 is SYGVNS. Trimming pared 7 bases from V and 8 bases from J, leaving 26 bases between. This CDR3 has 16 amino acids. The CDR3 coding sequence is TGTGCCAGCATCCACTCCTCGGACTCCCGGTTCGGCGGCTACACCTTC. Protein sequence: CASIHSSDSRFGGYTF.

There are a few counts of this clone. The chain is built from TRBV7-6 and TRBJ2-7; TRBD1 matches 8 bases. This CDR3 region has 15 residues. Trimming took 1 base from V and 3 from J; bases not matched to a gene: 5. Germline lookup yields CDR1 SGHVS and CDR2 FNYEAQ. CDR3 protein: CASSLGDRFDYEQYF. DNA of the CDR3: TGTGCCAGCAGCTTAGGGGACAGGTTCGACTACGAGCAGTACTTC.

This chain connects TRBV7-9 to TRBJ1-5, with TRBD1 matching over 7 bases. The CDR3 is 15 amino acids. V lost 4 bases to trimming and J lost 1 base; unmatched junction nucleotides: 4. CDR1 and CDR2 (germline): SEHNR, FQNEAQ (reference sequence). Here the CDR3 DNA reads TGTGCCAGCAGCTCCGACAGGGTGAGCAATCAGCCCCAGCATTTT. Its translation is CASSSDRVSNQPQHF. Full variable domain (missing parts from reference TRBV7-9 and TRBJ1-5): DTGVSQNPRHKITKRGQNVTFRCDPISEHNRLYWYRQTLGQGPEFLTYFQNEAQLEKSRLLSDRFSAERPKGSFSTLEIQRTEQGDSAMYLCASSSDRVSNQPQHFGDGTRLSIL.

The CDR3 spells CASSYYRGVYTF. In nucleotides, the CDR3 is TGCGCCAGCAGCTATTACAGGGGTGTCTACACCTTC. V is TRBV10-1 and J is TRBJ1-2, with 7 bases that match TRBD1. J gave up 10 bases and V 6 bases, and 8 bases lay outside the gene matches. The CDR3 loop spans 12 amino acids. Germline CDR1 is WNHNN and CDR2 is SYGVQD (reference sequence).

As to this clone: The same CDR3 also results from other DNA sequences found in this sample. The V gene is TRBV4-3, the J gene TRBJ2-1; 8 nucleotides agree with TRBD2. The length of the CDR3 is 16 residues. CDR1 is LGHNA, CDR2 YSLEER, per germline. The V and J ends lost 0 bases and 2 bases, in that order; junction bases with no gene match: 3. CDR3 sequence (DNA): TGCGCCAGCAGCCAAGAAACGGGGGGGACCTACAATGAGCAGTTCTTC. Its protein product is CASSQETGGTYNEQFF.

This clone was detected a few times. V gene TRBV6-5 combines with J gene TRBJ2-5, with D maybe TRBD2 (5 bases). Deletions cut 2 bases from V and 1 base from J, with 8 bases between. CDR1 MNHEY and CDR2 SVGAGI come from the germline V gene. CDR3 length equals 14 residues. CDR3 nucleotides: TGTGCCAGCAGTTACGTGGGGAGCCAAGAGACCCAGTACTTC. It translates to CASSYVGSQETQYF.

The chain links TRBV7-7 to TRBJ2-1; 9 bases agree with TRBD2. The CDR3 covers 16 residues. The junction had 6 bases not matched to a gene; V was cut back by 1 base and J by 5 bases. CDR1 and CDR2 from the germline V gene are SSHAT and FNYEAQ (reference sequence). The CDR3 DNA reads as TGTGCCAGCAGCTTAGAGGTAGCGGGGGCCCACAATGAGCAGTTCTTC. Residues: CASSLEVAGAHNEQFF.

This chain uses TRBV6-5 with TRBJ1-3; D call uncertain. CDR1 and CDR2 from the germline V gene are MNHEY and SVGAGI. V was clipped by 5 bases and J by 0 bases, with 8 bases between them. The length of the CDR3 is 14 residues. CDR3 sequence reads: CASSIDNSGNTIYF. DNA of the CDR3: TGTGCCAGCAGTATAGACAACTCTGGAAACACCATATATTTT.

The V gene is TRBV27, the J gene TRBJ1-6; no definite D call. This CDR3 region has 12 residues. V lost 3 bases and J lost 10, with 7 bases in between. Germline V gene sequence: CDR1 MNHEY, CDR2 SMNVEV (reference sequence). For the CDR3, the DNA is TGTGCCAGCAGTTTGGGGAGCTCACCCCTCCACTTT. It is translated as CASSLGSSPLHF.

The chain has TRBV5-6 and TRBJ2-1; no definite D call. V gave up 0 bases and J gave up 5 bases, with 6 bases separating them. Germline assignment: CDR1 SGHDT and CDR2 YYEEEE. This CDR3 comprises 13 residues. CDR3 sequence (DNA): TGTGCCAGCAGCTTGGCCACGGACAATGAGCAGTTCTTC. Translating gives CASSLATDNEQFF.

This clone has just a few counts. The rearrangement joins TRBV9 to TRBJ2-1; TRBD2 matches at 12 bases. The CDR3 loop spans 17 amino acids. Germline V CDR1 and CDR2: SGDLS, YYNGEE. The ends lost 0 bases at V and 6 bases at J; junction bases unmatched: 7. CDR3: CASSVAPSGGVGNEQFF. DNA for the CDR3: TGTGCCAGCAGCGTAGCCCCTAGCGGGGGGGTTGGCAATGAGCAGTTCTTC.

The chain uses TRBV19 and TRBJ1-5, with D uncertain. Trimming took 8 bases from V and 0 from J, leaving 11 bases between them. CDR1 and CDR2 (germline): LNHDA, SQIVND (reference sequence). The CDR3 totals 14 residues. The CDR3 DNA sequence: TGTGCCAGTGCCACGACTGTTAGCAATCAGCCCCAGCATTTT. It encodes CASATTVSNQPQHF.

This chain uses TRBV15 with TRBJ1-4, with D unresolved. The CDR3 contains 15 residues. The germline V gene encodes CDR1 LNHNV and CDR2 YYDKDF (reference sequence). V lost 1 base, J lost 0 bases, and 6 bases lay in between. The CDR3 nucleotides are TGTGCCACCAGCAGAGGAGGCGCAACTAATGAAAAACTGTTTTTT. Translated: CATSRGGATNEKLFF.